This T cell receptor beta chain was recovered during a study of T cell responses to AZD1222 COVID-19 vaccine. Clones were read by immunoSEQ multiplex PCR, and TCRdb kept only the in-frame ones, dropping some. The data contain over 150,000 clones, roughly nine tenths of them seen just once; the ten biggest clones take up 15% to 20%. Germline V gene sequence: CDR1 MNHEY, CDR2 SVGAGI. The CDR3 sequence is 16 residues long. V trimming: 4 bases; J trimming: 4 bases; junction bases outside the gene matches: 9. This TCR was recovered from an adult in good health. The chain couples TRBV6-5 to TRBJ2-2; TRBD2 matches at 7 bases. Specimen: peripheral blood, collected on day 0 of AZD1222 vaccination. CDR3 in amino acids: CASSSRDYHPTGELFF. DNA of the CDR3: TGTGCCAGCAGTTCCCGGGACTACCACCCCACCGGGGAGCTGTTTTTT.